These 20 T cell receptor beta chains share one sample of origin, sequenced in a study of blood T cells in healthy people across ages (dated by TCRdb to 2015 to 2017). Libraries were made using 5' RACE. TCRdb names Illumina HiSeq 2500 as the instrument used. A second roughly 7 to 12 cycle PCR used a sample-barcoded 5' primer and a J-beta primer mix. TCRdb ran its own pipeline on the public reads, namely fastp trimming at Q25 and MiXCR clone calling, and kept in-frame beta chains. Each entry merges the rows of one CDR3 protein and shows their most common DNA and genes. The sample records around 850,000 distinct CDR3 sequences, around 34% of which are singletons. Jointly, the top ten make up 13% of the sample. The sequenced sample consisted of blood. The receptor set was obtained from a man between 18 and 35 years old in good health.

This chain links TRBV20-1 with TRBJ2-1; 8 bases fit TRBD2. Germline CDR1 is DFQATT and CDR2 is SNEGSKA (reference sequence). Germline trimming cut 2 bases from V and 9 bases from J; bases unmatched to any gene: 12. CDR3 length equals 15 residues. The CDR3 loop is CSARYGGGLGREQFF. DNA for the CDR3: TGCAGTGCTAGATACGGCGGGGGGCTTGGGCGTGAGCAGTTCTTC.

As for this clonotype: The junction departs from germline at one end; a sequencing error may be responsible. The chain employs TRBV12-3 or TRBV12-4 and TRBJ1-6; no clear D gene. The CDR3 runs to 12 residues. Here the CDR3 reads CASSLNRSALHF. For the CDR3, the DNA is TGTGCCAGCAGCCTTAACCGTTCAGCCCTCCACTTT.

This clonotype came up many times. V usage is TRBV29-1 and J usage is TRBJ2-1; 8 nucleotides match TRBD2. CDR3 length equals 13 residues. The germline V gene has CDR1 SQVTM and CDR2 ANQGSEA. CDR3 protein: CTALAGGYNEQFF. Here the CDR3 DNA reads TGCACCGCCCTGGCGGGGGGTTACAATGAGCAGTTCTTC.

CDR3 loop: CASSGDRSNYGYTF. DNA for the CDR3: TGTGCCAGCAGCGGGGACAGAAGTAACTATGGCTACACCTTC. This sequence joins TRBV27 and TRBJ1-2; 7 bases are shared with TRBD1. This CDR3 comprises 14 residues. Germline CDR1 is MNHEY and CDR2 is SMNVEV (reference sequence). The V gene end was trimmed by 6 bases and the J gene end by 1 base; junction bases not matched to a gene: 5.

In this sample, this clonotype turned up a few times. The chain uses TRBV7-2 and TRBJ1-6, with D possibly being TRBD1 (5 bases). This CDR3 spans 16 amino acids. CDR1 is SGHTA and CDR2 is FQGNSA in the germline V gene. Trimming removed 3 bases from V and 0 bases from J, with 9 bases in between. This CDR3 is CASSLGESSYNSPLHF. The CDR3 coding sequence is TGTGCCAGCAGCTTGGGGGAGAGCTCCTATAATTCACCCCTCCACTTT. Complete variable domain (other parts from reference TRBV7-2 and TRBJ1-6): GAGVSQSPSNKVTEKGKDVELRCDPISGHTALYWYRQSLGQGLEFLIYFQGNSAPDKSGLPSDRFSAERTGGSVSTLTIQRTQQEDSAVYLCASSLGESSYNSPLHFGNGTRLTVT.

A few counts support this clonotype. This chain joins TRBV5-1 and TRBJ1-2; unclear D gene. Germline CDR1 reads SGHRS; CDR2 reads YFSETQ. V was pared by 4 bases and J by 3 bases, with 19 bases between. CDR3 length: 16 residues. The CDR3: CASSPGPLRRDYGYTF. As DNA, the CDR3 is TGCGCCAGCAGCCCCGGTCCTTTGAGAAGGGACTATGGCTACACCTTC.

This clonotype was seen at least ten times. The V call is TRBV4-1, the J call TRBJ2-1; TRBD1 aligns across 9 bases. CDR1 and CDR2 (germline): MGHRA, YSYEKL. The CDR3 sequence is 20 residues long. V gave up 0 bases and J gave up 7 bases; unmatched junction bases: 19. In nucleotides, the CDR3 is TGCGCCAGCAGCCAAGATTCGTTTTTCTCGGACAGGGGACCGGAAAATGAGCAGTTCTTC. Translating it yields CASSQDSFFSDRGPENEQFF.

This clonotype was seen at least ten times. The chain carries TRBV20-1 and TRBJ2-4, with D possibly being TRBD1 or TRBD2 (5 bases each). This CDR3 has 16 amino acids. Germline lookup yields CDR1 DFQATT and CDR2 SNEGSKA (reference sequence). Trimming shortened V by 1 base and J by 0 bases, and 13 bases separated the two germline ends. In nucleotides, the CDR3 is TGCAGTGCTAGAGTAGAGGGGCCTTCAGCCAAAAACATTCAGTACTTC. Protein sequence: CSARVEGPSAKNIQYF.

This CDR3 is CASSEAAGTTEAFF. The CDR3 nucleotides are TGTGCCAGCAGTGAAGCTGCAGGGACCACTGAAGCTTTCTTT. The chain carries TRBV2 and TRBJ1-1; perhaps TRBD1 as D (5 bases). CDR1 is SNHLY and CDR2 is FYNNEI in the germline V gene. The V gene lost 0 bases and the J gene lost 4 bases, with 9 bases spanning the gap. The CDR3 runs to 14 residues. Full variable domain (outside the CDR3, taken from reference TRBV2 and TRBJ1-1): EPEVTQTPSHQVTQMGQEVILRCVPISNHLYFYWYRQILGQKVEFLVSFYNNEISEKSEIFDDQFSVERPDGSNFTLKIRSTKLEDSAMYFCASSEAAGTTEAFFGQGTRLTVV.

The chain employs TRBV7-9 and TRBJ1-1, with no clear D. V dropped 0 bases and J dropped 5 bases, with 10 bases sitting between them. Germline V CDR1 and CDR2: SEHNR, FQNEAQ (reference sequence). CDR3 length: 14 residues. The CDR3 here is CASSLAEFGTEAFF. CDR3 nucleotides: TGTGCCAGCAGCTTAGCTGAGTTCGGGACTGAAGCTTTCTTT.

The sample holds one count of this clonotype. CDR3 in DNA: TGTGCCAGCAGCCCTCATAACCCAGGGGCAAACAATGAGCAGTTCTTC. Protein: CASSPHNPGANNEQFF. The chain employs TRBV6-2 or TRBV6-3 and TRBJ2-1, with D tentatively TRBD1 (6 bases). Germline V gene data show CDR1 as MNHEY and CDR2 as SVGEGT. The length of the CDR3 is 16 residues. V was clipped by 6 bases and J by 5 bases, with 20 bases between them.

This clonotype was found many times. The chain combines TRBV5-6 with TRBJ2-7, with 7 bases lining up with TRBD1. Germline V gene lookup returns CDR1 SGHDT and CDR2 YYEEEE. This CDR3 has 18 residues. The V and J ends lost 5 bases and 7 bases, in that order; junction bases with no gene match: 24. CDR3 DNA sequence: TGTGCCAGCAGACTGTACTGGGAACAGGGGACGGGCGATAATGAGCAGTACTTC. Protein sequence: CASRLYWEQGTGDNEQYF.

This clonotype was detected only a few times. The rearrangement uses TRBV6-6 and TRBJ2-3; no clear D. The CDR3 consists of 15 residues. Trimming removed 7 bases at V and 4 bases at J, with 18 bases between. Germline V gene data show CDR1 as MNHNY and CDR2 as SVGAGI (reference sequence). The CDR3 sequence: CASINSYFVSDTQYF. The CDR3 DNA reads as TGTGCCAGCATAAACAGCTATTTTGTCTCAGATACGCAGTATTTT.

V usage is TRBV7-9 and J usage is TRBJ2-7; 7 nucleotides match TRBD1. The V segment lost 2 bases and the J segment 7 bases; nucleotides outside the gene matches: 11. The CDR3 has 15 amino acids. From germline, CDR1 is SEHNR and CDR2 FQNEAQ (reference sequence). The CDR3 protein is CASSLRGGELNEQYF. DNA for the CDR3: TGTGCCAGCAGCTTACGAGGGGGCGAACTCAATGAGCAGTACTTC.

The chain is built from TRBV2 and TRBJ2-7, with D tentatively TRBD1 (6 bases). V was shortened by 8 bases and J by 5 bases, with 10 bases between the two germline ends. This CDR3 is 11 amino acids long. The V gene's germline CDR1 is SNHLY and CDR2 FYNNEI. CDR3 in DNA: TGTGCCAGCGTCAGGGGAAACGAGCAGTACTTC. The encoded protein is CASVRGNEQYF.

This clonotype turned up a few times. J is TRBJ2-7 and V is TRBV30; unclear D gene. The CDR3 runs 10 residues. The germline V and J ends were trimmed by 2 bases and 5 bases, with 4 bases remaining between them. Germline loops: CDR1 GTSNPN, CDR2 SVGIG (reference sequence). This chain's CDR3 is CAWSNNEQYF. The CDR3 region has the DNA TGTGCCTGGAGTAACAACGAGCAGTACTTC.

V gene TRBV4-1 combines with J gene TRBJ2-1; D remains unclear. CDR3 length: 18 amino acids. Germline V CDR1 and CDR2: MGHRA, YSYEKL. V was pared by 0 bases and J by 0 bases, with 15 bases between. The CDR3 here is CASSQDTRSQLSYNEQFF. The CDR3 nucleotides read TGCGCCAGCAGCCAAGATACCCGGTCACAGCTCTCCTACAATGAGCAGTTCTTC.

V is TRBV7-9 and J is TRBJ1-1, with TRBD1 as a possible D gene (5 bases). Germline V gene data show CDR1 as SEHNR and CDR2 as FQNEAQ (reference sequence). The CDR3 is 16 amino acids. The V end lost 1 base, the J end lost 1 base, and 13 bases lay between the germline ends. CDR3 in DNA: TGTGCCAGCAGCTTAGTGGGGGGGTCGAGGAACACTGAAGCTTTCTTT. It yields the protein CASSLVGGSRNTEAFF.

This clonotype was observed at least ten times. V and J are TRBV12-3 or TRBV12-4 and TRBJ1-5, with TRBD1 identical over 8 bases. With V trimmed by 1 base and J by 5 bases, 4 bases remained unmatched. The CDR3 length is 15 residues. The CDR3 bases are TGTGCCAGCAGTTTAGGGACAGGGTATTATCAGCCCCAGCATTTT. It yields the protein CASSLGTGYYQPQHF.

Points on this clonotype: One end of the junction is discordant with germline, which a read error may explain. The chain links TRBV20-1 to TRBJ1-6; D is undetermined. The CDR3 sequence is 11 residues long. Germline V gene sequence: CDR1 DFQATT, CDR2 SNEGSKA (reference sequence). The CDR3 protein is CSAESYSPPHF. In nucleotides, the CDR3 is TGCAGTGCTGAATCCTACTCACCCCCCCACTTT.